This TCR beta chain was sequenced in a study of siplizumab effects on memory and regulatory T cells (dated by TCRdb to the late 2010s). A note on the overall study: The effect of the anti-CD2 antibody siplizumab on alloreactive T-cell subsets was examined in allogeneic mixed lymphocyte reactions constructed from human PBMCs.

Including cysteine and phenylalanine, the CDR3 has 13 amino acids. Only CDR3 DNA is held: 39 bases, read in frame from base 1. CDR1 and CDR2, per the germline V gene, are SGHTA and FQGNSA. V is pared back by 4 bases and J by 6 bases, with 12 bases lying between the germline termini. TCRbeta CDR3 sequencing was performed on sorted unstimulated T cells and on proliferating T cells recovered from mixed lymphocyte reactions. Fresh whole blood from approximately 10 HLA-typed healthy donors was used to isolate PBMCs. To map where alloreactive clones came from, CD4+ non-regulatory T cells in the unstimulated state were FACS-sorted. Summary of the overall study and its limitations: Because sequences at frequencies below about 10^-5 were poorly captured, only a minor fraction of alloreactive clones could be mapped back to unstimulated subsets. Unstimulated naive T cells appeared to be more diverse than memory T cells, and naive cells seemed to make a substantial contribution to the alloresponse. The cumulative frequency of alloreactive sequences traceable to unstimulated CD4+ memory T cells was significantly reduced by siplizumab. Among mappable alloreactive CD4+ clones, the Treg-derived fraction averaged around 70% with siplizumab versus 25% to 30% in control reactions. A naive or memory phenotype could not be assigned to roughly 75-96% of proliferating CD4+ or CD8+ clones. No functional confirmation was obtained for the suppressive function of proliferating Tregs from siplizumab cultures.

In the case of this clone: This receptor's antigen is unknown. Per-base quality was not reported, and no clone a single base away is much larger than it.

Library generation was performed with the immunoSEQ multiplex PCR assay. Roughly 100,000 TCR templates per sample were assayed by the deep sequencing platform. Genomic DNA extracted from sorted T cells was used for TCRbeta CDR3 sequencing. Per the source publication's procedure: The R programming language was used for clonal analysis of TCRbeta CDR3 data. Comparing unstimulated samples against CFSE-low samples taken after the reaction was how alloreactive CD4+ and CD8+ clones were defined. Regulatory or non-regulatory origin of alloreactive CD4+ clones was assigned by matching sequences to the sorted unstimulated Treg and non-Treg repertoires. This is the immuneACCESS table as TCRdb keeps it, with only in-frame sequences that have V and J called. A part of the clones is gone; compared with another copy, unresolved V genes explain less than half, and the rest is unexplained. The DNA was the basis for D and trimming; V, J and clone size are from that table. For this sample the table gives approximately 90,000 clones, of which 94% were detected only once. The top ten hold less than 0.4% of the sample.

Sequencing was done on a sample of non-Treg CD4+ T cells sorted from blood. The sample's cell subset or site, from its label and the paper: FACS-sorted unstimulated CD4+ non-regulatory T cells. The source of this sequence is a human donor in good health. The rearrangement combines TRBV7-2 with TRBJ1-1, with the D gene not clear enough to name. The CDR3 loop reads CASSSEAGSEAFF. Here is the DNA: TGTGCCAGCAGCTCCGAAGCGGGATCTGAAGCTTTCTTT.